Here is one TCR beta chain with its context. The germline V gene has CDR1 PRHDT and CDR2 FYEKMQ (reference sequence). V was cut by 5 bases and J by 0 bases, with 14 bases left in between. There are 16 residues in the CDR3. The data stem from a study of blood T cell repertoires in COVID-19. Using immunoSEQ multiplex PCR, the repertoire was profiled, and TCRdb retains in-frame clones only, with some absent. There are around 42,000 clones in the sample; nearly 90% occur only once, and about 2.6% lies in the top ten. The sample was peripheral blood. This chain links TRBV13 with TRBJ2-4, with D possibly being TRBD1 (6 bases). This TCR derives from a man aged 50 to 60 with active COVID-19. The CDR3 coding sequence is TGTGCCAGCAGCGCCCGGGACACACTAGCCAAAAACATTCAGTACTTC. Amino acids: CASSARDTLAKNIQYF.